The 21 T cell receptor beta chains below come from one sample, sequenced in a study of T cells in Graves' hyperthyroidism and ophthalmopathy. TCR beta CDR3 regions were amplified from RNA transcripts. HTBI primers were employed in a first-round RT-PCR of the TCR CDR3. TCRdb redid the calling of the multiplex PCR reads with MiXCR, one entry per CDR3 protein. Among about 400,000 distinct CDR3 sequences, around 15% were seen once, and the ten largest hold about 21%. Source material: blood. Receptor source: a woman aged 60-75 years with Graves' ophthalmopathy.

This clonotype was seen repeatedly, ten times or more. The chain joins TRBV5-1 to TRBJ2-3, with TRBD1 matching over 7 bases. V was pared by 7 bases and J by 1 base, with 9 bases of the junction left unmatched. This CDR3 contains 15 residues. The germline V gene encodes CDR1 SGHRS and CDR2 YFSETQ. The CDR3 spells CASSDTGQRTDTQYF. CDR3 DNA sequence: TGCGCCAGCTCCGATACGGGACAGCGCACAGATACGCAGTATTTT.

This clonotype has at least ten counts. The genes are TRBV28 and TRBJ2-2; TRBD2 agrees at 12 bases. V lost 2 bases, J lost 0 bases, and 10 bases stayed unmatched. Germline-derived CDR1 and CDR2 are MDHEN and SYDVKM. CDR3 length equals 20 residues. DNA for the CDR3: TGTGCCAGCAGTTTAGCCCTCCTAGCGGGAGGGTTCGCGAACACCGGGGAGCTGTTTTTT. It translates to CASSLALLAGGFANTGELFF. The full variable domain, with the rest looked up from reference TRBV28 and TRBJ2-2, is DVKVTQSSRYLVKRTGEKVFLECVQDMDHENMFWYRQDPGLGLRLIYFSYDVKMKEKGDIPEGYSVSREKKERFSLILESASTNQTSMYLCASSLALLAGGFANTGELFFGEGSRLTVL.

This clonotype was found once. With a much larger clone just one base away, this may be a read error. The chain uses TRBV12-3 or TRBV12-4 and TRBJ1-2; D call uncertain. The CDR3 covers 13 residues. The CDR3 sequence is CASSLRAYYGHTF. CDR3 nucleotides: TGTGCCAGCAGTCTAAGGGCGTACTATGGCCACACCTTC.

This clonotype was seen repeatedly, ten times or more. This rearrangement joins TRBV2 to TRBJ2-7, with a possible D match to TRBD2 (6 bases). V dropped 6 bases and J dropped 3 bases, with 21 bases sitting between them. The length of the CDR3 is 16 residues. In germline, CDR1 is SNHLY, CDR2 FYNNEI. CDR3 amino acids: CASRSLGTSHIYEQYF. The DNA of the CDR3 is TGTGCCAGCAGATCGCTCGGGACTTCCCACATCTACGAGCAGTACTTC. Combining the CDR3 with reference TRBV2 and TRBJ2-7 gives the whole variable domain EPEVTQTPSHQVTQMGQEVILRCVPISNHLYFYWYRQILGQKVEFLVSFYNNEISEKSEIFDDQFSVERPDGSNFTLKIRSTKLEDSAMYFCASRSLGTSHIYEQYFGPGTRLTVT.

The sample holds many counts of this clonotype. The chain has TRBV28 and TRBJ2-1, with TRBD1 matching 10 bases. The CDR3 extends over 16 amino acids. Germline V CDR1 and CDR2: MDHEN, SYDVKM. J lost 7 bases, V lost 5 bases, and 11 bases had no gene match. The CDR3 protein is CASSGVRQGARNEQFF. DNA for the CDR3: TGTGCCAGCAGTGGAGTTCGACAGGGGGCCAGGAATGAGCAGTTCTTC.

This clonotype was counted a few times. The chain links TRBV6-6 to TRBJ2-7, with D tentatively TRBD2 (5 bases). Germline loops: CDR1 MNHNY, CDR2 SVGAGI (reference sequence). CDR3 length: 16 residues. V lost 2 bases, J lost 5 bases, and 19 bases lay in between. The CDR3 loop is CASSYVVVASFHEQYF. For the CDR3, the DNA is TGTGCCAGCAGTTACGTCGTGGTGGCTAGCTTCCACGAGCAGTACTTC.

Remarks on this clonotype: Just one base apart from a much larger clone, this may be a read error. The chain has TRBV2 and TRBJ2-1, with 9 bases aligning to TRBD2. CDR3 length: 18 residues. CDR1 is SNHLY, CDR2 FYNNEI, per germline. V dropped 0 bases and J dropped 6; count of bases not matched to a gene: 12. CDR3 in DNA: TGTGCCAGCAGTGAAGCGCCATTAGCGGGAGTTTCTAGCAATGAGCAGTTCTTC. Amino acids: CASSEAPLAGVSSNEQFF.

The chain couples TRBV12-3 or TRBV12-4 to TRBJ1-5; possibly TRBD1 for D (6 bases). V dropped 6 bases and J dropped 5 bases, with 11 bases sitting between them. CDR3 length: 13 amino acids. The CDR3 loop is CASRQGQDQPQHF. In DNA form, the CDR3 reads TGTGCCAGCAGACAGGGCCAAGATCAGCCCCAGCATTTT.

The table lists this clonotype with many counts. The CDR3 nucleotides read TGCAGTGCGAAATCTGAGGGACTAGCGGGGACAGATACGCAGTATTTT. It yields the protein CSAKSEGLAGTDTQYF. J is TRBJ2-3 and V is TRBV20-1, with 13 bases matching TRBD2. The J segment lost 3 bases and the V segment lost 6 bases, leaving 9 bases of the junction unmatched. The CDR3 sequence is 16 residues long. CDR1 DFQATT and CDR2 SNEGSKA come from the germline V gene (reference sequence).

The chain links TRBV28 to TRBJ2-1; D could derive from TRBD1 or TRBD2 (5 bases each). There are 16 residues in the CDR3. V was shortened by 4 bases and J by 0 bases, with 13 bases between the two germline ends. CDR1 MDHEN and CDR2 SYDVKM come from the germline V gene. This CDR3 is CASSSWQGRSYNEQFF. In nucleotides, the CDR3 is TGTGCCAGCAGTTCTTGGCAGGGACGCTCCTACAATGAGCAGTTCTTC.

This clonotype has at least ten counts. The chain employs TRBV7-9 and TRBJ2-1; 7 bases fit TRBD2. In germline, CDR1 is SEHNR, CDR2 FQNEAQ (reference sequence). V dropped 3 bases and J dropped 7; count of bases not matched to a gene: 12. This CDR3 is built from 16 residues. This CDR3 reads CASSFTQGGSRNEQFF. The CDR3 coding sequence is TGTGCCAGCAGCTTCACTCAGGGAGGGTCTCGGAATGAGCAGTTCTTC.

This clonotype was observed a handful of times. The chain carries TRBV27 and TRBJ2-7; D might be TRBD2 (6 bases). The CDR3 is 15 residues long. Germline V gene data show CDR1 as MNHEY and CDR2 as SMNVEV (reference sequence). Trimming cost V 5 bases and J 0 bases, with 14 bases left between them. The CDR3 region has the DNA TGTGCCAGCAGTGATGGGACTCCCCTCTCCTACGAGCAGTACTTC. This translates into CASSDGTPLSYEQYF.

This clonotype was observed many times. The chain combines TRBV18 with TRBJ2-5; no clear D. This CDR3 is built from 15 residues. Germline V CDR1 and CDR2: KGHSH, LQKENI. V shed 5 bases and J shed 2 bases, with 15 bases lying between them. The CDR3 loop is CASSATGRPQETQYF. The CDR3 DNA reads TGTGCCAGCTCAGCCACCGGTAGGCCTCAAGAGACCCAGTACTTC.

This clonotype has ten or more counts. The J gene is TRBJ1-1, the V gene TRBV2, with TRBD1 as a possible D gene (6 bases). Germline V gene sequence: CDR1 SNHLY, CDR2 FYNNEI. Trimming cost V 6 bases and J 7 bases, with 15 bases left between them. This CDR3 is built from 13 residues. The DNA for the CDR3 is TGTGCCAGCAGAGAGGGGGTTACCGGTGAAGCTTTCTTT. Translated: CASREGVTGEAFF.

This clonotype showed up just a few times. The genes are TRBV24-1 and TRBJ2-5, with a tentative D call TRBD2 (5 bases). The CDR3 consists of 13 residues. Between the trimmed V and J ends, which lost 1 base and 7 bases, there was a span of 9 bases. CDR1 KGHDR and CDR2 SFDVKD come from the germline V gene. In nucleotides, the CDR3 is TGTGCCACCAGTGATTTTTCCGGGGTGACCCAGTACTTC. Translated, it gives CATSDFSGVTQYF.

This clonotype showed up many times. The gene calls are TRBV5-1 and TRBJ2-7; TRBD1 agrees at 7 bases. The J segment lost 2 bases and the V segment lost 4 bases, leaving 6 bases of the junction unmatched. This CDR3 has 14 residues. Germline assignment: CDR1 SGHRS and CDR2 YFSETQ. CDR3 sequence: CASSPRQGPYEQYF. The CDR3 region has the DNA TGCGCCAGCAGCCCACGACAGGGCCCCTACGAGCAGTACTTC. The full variable domain, completed using reference TRBV5-1 and TRBJ2-7, is KAGVTQTPRYLIKTRGQQVTLSCSPISGHRSVSWYQQTPGQGLQFLFEYFSETQRNKGNFPGRFSGRQFSNSRSEMNVSTLELGDSALYLCASSPRQGPYEQYFGPGTRLTVT.

Remarks on this clonotype: An end of the junction does not agree with germline; a read error may underlie this. The rearrangement uses TRBV20-1 and TRBJ2-6; TRBD2 matches at 7 bases. The CDR3 is 17 residues long. Germline CDR1 reads DFQATT; CDR2 reads SNEGSKA (reference sequence). The chain's CDR3 is CSARGGGVTSGANVPTF. The DNA of the CDR3 is TGCAGTGCTAGAGGGGGGGGGGTGACATCTGGGGCCAACGTCCCGACTTTC.

This clonotype was observed a few times. This chain connects TRBV6-2 or TRBV6-3 to TRBJ2-1; D perhaps matches TRBD2 (7 bases). The V end was cut by 0 bases, the J end by 7 bases, with 19 bases between. Per germline, CDR1 MNHEY and CDR2 SVGEGT. This CDR3 region has 17 residues. The chain's CDR3 is CASSYSGGRAPGNEQFF. Written as DNA, the CDR3 is TGTGCCAGCAGTTACTCAGGGGGGAGGGCCCCCGGGAATGAGCAGTTCTTC.

At least ten counts were recorded for this clonotype. The genes are TRBV6-1 and TRBJ2-1; 10 nucleotides match TRBD1. Germline V CDR1 and CDR2: MNHNS, SASEGT. The length of the CDR3 is 12 residues. Trimming removed 10 bases from V and 12 bases from J; junction bases left unmatched: 9. The CDR3 loop is CATQGQGFTQFF. CDR3 DNA sequence: TGTGCCACCCAGGGACAGGGGTTCACGCAGTTCTTC.

This clonotype was picked up a small number of times. One junction end does not reproduce the germline sequence, and a read error may be involved. The rearrangement joins TRBV7-3 to TRBJ2-7; D is ambiguous. This CDR3 region has 11 residues. Germline V gene data show CDR1 as SGHTA and CDR2 as FQGTGA. The CDR3 DNA reads TGTGTCAGCAGCTTCCAGCGAGGGCAGTACTTC. This codes for CVSSFQRGQYF.

The V gene is TRBV28, the J gene TRBJ2-7; 10 bases map to TRBD2. From germline, CDR1 is MDHEN and CDR2 SYDVKM. V was clipped by 7 bases and J by 6 bases; unmatched bases: 6. The CDR3 totals 13 residues. CDR3 nucleotide sequence: TGTGCCAGCAATAGCGGGGGGATCAGCGAGCAGTACTTC. Its translation: CASNSGGISEQYF.